These 6 T cell receptor beta chains came from one sample sequenced in a study of T-cell memory formation after mild COVID-19 (dated by TCRdb to the early 2020s). Library preparation employed 5' RACE. Sequenced on an Illumina NovaSeq 6000. TCRdb reanalyzed the raw reads on its own, using fastp at Q25 for trimming and MiXCR for clone calling, and kept in-frame beta chains. Records with the same CDR3 protein are collapsed into one entry carrying the most frequent genes and DNA. This sample lists about 310,000 distinct CDR3 sequences; less than 20% were detected once. The ten largest clonotypes hold roughly 20% of the sample. Sequenced input: PBMCs or a T cell subset sorted from them (not recorded which). Source of these receptors: a man aged 18 to 29 who had mild COVID-19 (a few samples of this study predate the infection). The sample titles of this study are shuffled in the database, so cell type and time point are left out; the donor was told from shared clones.

This clonotype has just one count. The V call is TRBV5-8, the J call TRBJ2-3; D remains ambiguous. Germline V gene sequence: CDR1 SGHTS, CDR2 YDEGEE. Trimming stripped 0 bases from V and 9 bases from J, with 14 bases between. The CDR3 contains 14 residues. CDR3 DNA sequence: TGTGCCAGCAGCTTGGGGGGAAGGGTTACGACGCAGTATTTT. Translating gives CASSLGGRVTTQYF.

The V call is TRBV19, the J call TRBJ2-2; TRBD2 might be the D (5 bases). Germline values: CDR1 LNHDA, CDR2 SQIVND (reference sequence). This CDR3 contains 14 residues. Trimming pared 6 bases from V and 2 bases from J, leaving 10 bases between. This chain's CDR3 is CASRIRGNTGELFF. CDR3 nucleotides: TGTGCCAGTAGGATCCGGGGTAACACCGGGGAGCTGTTTTTT. Combining the CDR3 with reference TRBV19 and TRBJ2-2 gives the whole variable domain DGGITQSPKYLFRKEGQNVTLSCEQNLNHDAMYWYRQDPGQGLRLIYYSQIVNDFQKGDIAEGYSVSREKKESFPLTVTSAQKNPTAFYLCASRIRGNTGELFFGEGSRLTVL.

This clonotype has more than one count but fewer than ten. The CDR3, as DNA: TGTGCCAGCAAGCAGGGCTGGGAGACCCAGTACTTC. Protein product: CASKQGWETQYF. The chain couples TRBV6-1 to TRBJ2-5; D might be TRBD1 (5 bases). The CDR3 extends over 12 amino acids. CDR1 and CDR2 from the germline V gene are MNHNS and SASEGT. Trimming took off 7 bases at V and 5 bases at J, with 11 bases between the two ends.

The rearrangement joins TRBV13 to TRBJ2-4; 7 positions agree with TRBD1. CDR1 is PRHDT and CDR2 is FYEKMQ in the germline V gene (reference sequence). Unmatched junction bases numbered 9, after V lost 5 bases and J lost 8 bases. The CDR3 has 14 residues. The CDR3 nucleotides read TGTGCCAGCAGCCTAGCAGACAGGGTGGACATTCAGTACTTC. Protein: CASSLADRVDIQYF.

The V and J genes are TRBV5-1 and TRBJ2-4, with TRBD1 matching 7 bases. Germline trimming cut 4 bases from V and 0 bases from J; bases unmatched to any gene: 13. This CDR3 region has 18 residues. Germline lookup yields CDR1 SGHRS and CDR2 YFSETQ. This CDR3 reads CASSAGDSEVLAKNIQYF. The CDR3 region has the DNA TGCGCCAGCAGCGCAGGGGACAGCGAAGTTTTAGCCAAAAACATTCAGTACTTC.

This sequence joins TRBV5-1 and TRBJ2-1; D is ambiguous. The V gene lost 0 bases and the J gene lost 10 bases, with 14 bases spanning the gap. Germline V gene lookup returns CDR1 SGHRS and CDR2 YFSETQ. The CDR3 totals 14 residues. CDR3 nucleotide sequence: TGCGCCAGCAGCTTGGCCATAGGCTCGACGGAGCAGTTCTTC. It yields the protein CASSLAIGSTEQFF.